This record covers a single TCR beta chain. A few counts support this clonotype. The target of this receptor is not known. Given a much more abundant clone one base away, this may be a read error. For repertoire sequencing, TCR beta CDR3 regions were amplified from RNA transcripts. HTBI primers and the Qiagen OneStep RT-PCR kit were used in a first-round RT-PCR, which was followed by a second-round multiplex PCR, size selection and purification. Sequencing of the libraries was carried out on an Illumina HiSeq2000 in paired-end mode with 100 bp reads. In the authors' own workflow: Reads were processed with SOAPnuke, discarding reads with adapters, uncalled bases, mean Phred below 15, or no exact constant-primer or identifier match. COPE v1.2.5 was used to merge high-quality paired reads. Unique nucleotide sequences were defined as clonotypes and aligned to IMGT TRB V, D and J references using MiTCR v1.1. The analysis was limited to V-J combinations with a frequency above 0.0001, which together covered 98% to 99.2% of repertoires. For each V-J combination, a TCR clonal expansion and chaos score was defined as the ratio of F50 clonal expansion to chaos observed in the TCRdist matrix. Welch's t-statistics and random forest were used to reduce the features to about 12 V-J combinations, which were then used as input to a naive Bayes classifier. Thyroid-blood repertoire similarity was quantified with the Morisita-Horn index. TCRdb redid the processing of the public reads, applying fastp at Q25 and MiXCR, and retained in-frame beta chains. Every distinct CDR3 protein forms one entry, paired with its most common genes and DNA. The V and J calls reflect TCRdb's pipeline rather than the authors' work. The sample table contains around 340,000 distinct CDR3 sequences; only one count was recorded for 15% to 20% of them. The top ten clonotypes cover over 9% of the sample.

These data are taken from a study of Graves' ophthalmopathy and Graves' hyperthyroidism (dated by TCRdb to the late 2010s). The study in broad terms: Peripheral blood samples were taken at the time of initial diagnosis, before any treatment was given. An independent validation cohort was composed of around 19 hyperthyroidism patients and about 16 patients who later progressed from hyperthyroidism to ophthalmopathy. Following sampling, methimazole starting at 30 mg daily was administered to hyperthyroidism patients, and high-dose intravenous methylprednisolone was administered to ophthalmopathy patients. In total, 120 to 150 blood samples were TCR-sequenced: around 42 ophthalmopathy, some 75 hyperthyroidism and some 17 hyperthyroidism-to-ophthalmopathy patients. To tell Graves' ophthalmopathy apart from Graves' hyperthyroidism, and to predict which patients would progress to ophthalmopathy, the study relied on TCR beta repertoire signatures. To explore V-J signatures that separate ophthalmopathy from hyperthyroidism, a discovery set of about 98 patients was enrolled, consisting of 40 to 45 with ophthalmopathy and approximately 60 with stable hyperthyroidism. In over 5 hyperthyroidism patients, the T-cell repertoire of thyroid tissue was compared with the T-cell repertoire of blood. The study at large found these results: In cross-validation, the 13-signature model distinguished ophthalmopathy from stable hyperthyroidism with approximately 85% sensitivity and approximately 81% specificity, and in the test set the corresponding values were around 80% and 75%. Most expanded thyroid clonotypes with frequency above 0.001 were also detected in blood, suggesting blood repertoires may reflect the thyroid immune response. In validation, the model predicted ophthalmopathy progression with nearly 71% sensitivity and 72.22% specificity; around twelve predicted patients were CT-confirmed with GO in a median of approximately 6.2 months. No statistical method was used to predetermine the sample size, and group allocation was not hidden from the investigators.

Patients with ophthalmopathy had moderately to severely active disease, with a Clinical Activity Score of 3 or more, a NOSPECS grade of 4 or more, and a disease duration of less than 3 months. Patients with other autoimmune diseases, uncontrolled infections, pregnancy or lactation were excluded from the study. Clinical symptoms, serum thyroxine, TRAb, thyroid ultrasound and orbital computed tomography were used for diagnosis. PBMCs were isolated from around 10 ml of fresh peripheral blood by Ficoll-Paque density gradient centrifugation. Trizol reagent was used to extract the total RNA, and its quality was then checked on an Agilent 2100 Bioanalyzer. The sequence came from an adult man with Graves' ophthalmopathy. Sequenced sample: peripheral blood.

Here is the DNA: TGTGCCATCAGTGACACCTACTTTAGCGTGAAGTACCAAGAGACCCAGTACTTC. This is translated as CAISDTYFSVKYQETQYF. The chain was built from TRBV10-3 and TRBJ2-5; a tentative D call is TRBD2 (5 bases match). Relative to germline, V is 3 bases shorter and J is 0 bases shorter, with 20 bases between their ends. The germline V gene supplies CDR1 ENHRY and CDR2 SYGVKD. From the cysteine up to the phenylalanine, the CDR3 has a length of 18 residues. The sequence is cut down to CDR3 DNA, 54 bases in frame from base 1.